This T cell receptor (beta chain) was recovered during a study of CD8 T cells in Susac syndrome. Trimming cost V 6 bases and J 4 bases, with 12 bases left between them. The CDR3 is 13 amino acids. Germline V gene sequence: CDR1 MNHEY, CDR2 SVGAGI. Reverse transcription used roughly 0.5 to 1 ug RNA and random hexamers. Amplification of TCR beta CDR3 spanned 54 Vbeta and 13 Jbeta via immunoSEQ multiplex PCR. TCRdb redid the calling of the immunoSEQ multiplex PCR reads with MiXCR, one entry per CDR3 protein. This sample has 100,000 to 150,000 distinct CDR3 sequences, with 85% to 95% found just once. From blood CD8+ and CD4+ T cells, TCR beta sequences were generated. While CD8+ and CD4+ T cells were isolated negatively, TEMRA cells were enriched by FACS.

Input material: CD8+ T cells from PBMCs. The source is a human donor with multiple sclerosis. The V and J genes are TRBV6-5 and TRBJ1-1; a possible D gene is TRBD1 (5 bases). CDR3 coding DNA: TGTGCCAGCAGCACAGGTGGGCCCACTGAAGCTTTCTTT. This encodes CASSTGGPTEAFF.